This T cell receptor (beta chain) derives from a study of blood T cell repertoires in COVID-19. The CDR3 totals 17 residues. The germline V gene encodes CDR1 SGHAT and CDR2 FQNNGV. V was cut by 6 bases and J by 3 bases, with 23 bases left in between. The method was immunoSEQ multiplex PCR; TCRdb's version includes in-frame clones alone and lacks a portion of them. The top ten clones hold 9.5% to 15% of a sample with around 130,000 clones, under 85% of them seen once. Specimen: peripheral blood. The V and J genes are TRBV11-2 and TRBJ1-1; tentative D call: TRBD1 (5 bases). This TCR came from a woman aged 60-75 years with acute or convalescent COVID-19. CDR3 bases: TGTGCCAGCAGATCCACAAGGGGCAGGGTTCGGGACACTGAAGCTTTCTTT. Translated, it gives CASRSTRGRVRDTEAFF.